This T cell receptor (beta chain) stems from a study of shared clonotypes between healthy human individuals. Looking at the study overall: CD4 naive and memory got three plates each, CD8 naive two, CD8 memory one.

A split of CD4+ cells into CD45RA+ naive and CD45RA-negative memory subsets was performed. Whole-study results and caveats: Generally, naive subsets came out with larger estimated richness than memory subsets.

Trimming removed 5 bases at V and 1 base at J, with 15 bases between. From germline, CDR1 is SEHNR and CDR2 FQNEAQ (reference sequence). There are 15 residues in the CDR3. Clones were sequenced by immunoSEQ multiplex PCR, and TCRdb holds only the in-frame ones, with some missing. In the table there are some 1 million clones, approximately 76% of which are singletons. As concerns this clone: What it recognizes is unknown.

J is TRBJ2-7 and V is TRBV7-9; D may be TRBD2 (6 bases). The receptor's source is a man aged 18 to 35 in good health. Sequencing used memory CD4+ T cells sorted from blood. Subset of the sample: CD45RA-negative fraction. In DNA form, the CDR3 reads TGTGCCAGCAGCCGGGGACTGGTCGATTCCTACGAGCAGTACTTC. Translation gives CASSRGLVDSYEQYF.